Sequencing of this T cell receptor (beta chain) was carried out in a study of T-cell memory formation after mild COVID-19. Points from the study as a whole: Detection of some responders pre-infection suggested pre-existing cross-reactive memory T cells participated. While clones contracting from day 15 to 85 were balanced between CD4 and CD8, later expanders leaned CD4+. Mainly CM and EM harbored the contracting CD4+ clones; mainly EMRA harbored the CD8+ ones.

Germline V gene data show CDR1 as SQVTM and CDR2 as ANQGSEA. The ends lost 7 bases at V and 3 bases at J; junction bases unmatched: 6. This CDR3 is built from 14 residues. Using constant-segment primers, 5'RACE produced TCR alpha and TCR beta cDNA libraries carrying sample barcodes and UMIs. From the 5' RACE reads, TCRdb called clonotypes with MiXCR, one entry per CDR3 protein. Of under 250,000 distinct CDR3 sequences listed, roughly 9.4% are singletons. This clonotype was found many times. Its antigen is unidentified. The sequence came from a man between 18 and 29 years old who had mild COVID-19 (a few samples of this study predate the infection). Cell type and time point are not known. The sequencing input was PBMCs or a T cell subset sorted from them (not recorded which). V usage is TRBV29-1 and J usage is TRBJ2-1; TRBD1 matches 10 bases. The CDR3 loop is CSAGDRGIYNEQFF. The DNA for the CDR3 is TGCAGCGCCGGGGACAGGGGCATCTACAATGAGCAGTTCTTC.